A single sample is the source of the 16 T cell receptor beta chains below, sequenced in a study of cytomegalovirus exposure and HLA in healthy donors. It was with 60 Vbeta and 13 Jbeta primers that the PCR ran. The method was immunoSEQ multiplex PCR; TCRdb's version includes in-frame clones alone and lacks a portion of them. The data show over 50,000 clones, about 77% seen once. Sample: PBMCs. These receptors were taken from a female donor in good health and CMV-seronegative.

V is TRBV15 and J is TRBJ2-3, with 11 bases lining up with TRBD1. Germline-derived CDR1 and CDR2 are LNHNV and YYDKDF (reference sequence). The CDR3 extends over 17 amino acids. The junction had 10 bases not matched to a gene; V was cut back by 4 bases and J by 4 bases. The CDR3 nucleotides read TGTGCCACCAGCACTCCCGAGCAGGGACAGGGGGCAGATACGCAGTATTTT. Protein: CATSTPEQGQGADTQYF.

Comments on this clone: Other DNA sequences in this specimen translate into the identical CDR3. The chain carries TRBV29-1 and TRBJ1-4; no firm D call. CDR3 length: 14 amino acids. Germline CDR1 is SQVTM and CDR2 is ANQGSEA. V lost 4 bases and J 5 bases, leaving 14 bases between the germline ends. The CDR3 here is CSVGGGMSNEKLFF. In nucleotides, the CDR3 is TGCAGCGTTGGGGGAGGAATGTCCAATGAAAAACTGTTTTTT. The full variable domain, rest sourced from reference TRBV29-1 and TRBJ1-4, is SAVISQKPSRDICQRGTSLTIQCQVDSQVTMMFWYRQQPGQSLTLIATANQGSEATYESGFVIDKFPISRPNLTFSTLTVSNMSPEDSSIYLCSVGGGMSNEKLFFGSGTQLSVL.

The chain couples TRBV14 to TRBJ1-1, with D perhaps matching TRBD1 (6 bases). CDR3 size: 14 residues. Trimming removed 0 bases at V and 11 bases at J, with 16 bases between. Germline loops: CDR1 SGHDN, CDR2 FVKESK. CDR3 sequence (DNA): TGTGCCAGCAGCCAAGACCTGCCAGGGGCGGGTGCTTTCTTT. Its translation is CASSQDLPGAGAFF.

The DNA of the CDR3 is TGTGCCAGCATAGGGGTTGACGAGCAGTACTTC. Translating gives CASIGVDEQYF. The rearrangement links TRBV6-1 to TRBJ2-7; D perhaps matches TRBD1 (5 bases). CDR1 is MNHNS and CDR2 is SASEGT in the germline V gene. V lost 7 bases to trimming and J lost 5 bases, with 9 bases between them. The CDR3 extends over 11 amino acids.

This rearrangement joins TRBV19 to TRBJ2-5, with 7 bases matching TRBD1. Germline trimming cut 5 bases from V and 1 base from J; bases unmatched to any gene: 13. The germline gives CDR1 LNHDA, CDR2 SQIVND (reference sequence). The CDR3 totals 17 residues. In nucleotides, the CDR3 is TGTGCCAGTAGTGCCCACAGAACAGGGGCACTCCAAGAGACCCAGTACTTC. Translating gives CASSAHRTGALQETQYF.

The chain carries TRBV5-4 and TRBJ1-2; D may be TRBD1 (5 bases). Germline loops: CDR1 SGHNT, CDR2 YYREEE (reference sequence). Trimming left V 4 bases short and J 3 bases short, with 13 bases between. This CDR3 is 14 amino acids long. The CDR3 region is CASSTGASDYGYTF. CDR3 in DNA: TGTGCCAGCAGCACTGGGGCCTCTGACTATGGCTACACCTTC.

J is TRBJ2-7 and V is TRBV2; tentative D call: TRBD1 (6 bases). CDR1 and CDR2 (germline): SNHLY, FYNNEI. V was clipped by 8 bases and J by 3 bases, with 20 bases between them. The CDR3 runs 15 residues. The CDR3 region has the DNA TGTGCCAGCTTCCGGGACAAACTCCAAAGCTACGAGCAGTACTTC. This encodes CASFRDKLQSYEQYF.

This chain joins TRBV28 and TRBJ2-3, with D possibly matching TRBD1 (6 bases). This CDR3 region has 16 residues. The ends were cut back, 0 bases at V and 2 bases at J, with 12 bases in the middle. Germline CDR1 reads MDHEN; CDR2 reads SYDVKM. This chain's CDR3 is CASSLWGADTTDTQYF. CDR3 nucleotide sequence: TGTGCCAGCAGTTTATGGGGGGCCGACACCACAGATACGCAGTATTTT.

This CDR3 is CASRPPGQTYEQYF. Written as DNA, the CDR3 is TGTGCCAGCAGGCCCCCCGGACAGACCTACGAGCAGTACTTC. This chain connects TRBV28 to TRBJ2-7; D might be TRBD1 (6 bases). Deletions cut 6 bases from V and 2 bases from J, with 14 bases between. CDR3 length: 14 amino acids. CDR1 and CDR2 (germline): MDHEN, SYDVKM.

The chain combines TRBV6-5 with TRBJ2-3; 10 bases are shared with TRBD2. Germline loops: CDR1 MNHEY, CDR2 SVGAGI. Unmatched junction bases numbered 4, after V lost 0 bases and J lost 4 bases. The CDR3 spans 16 residues. The CDR3 sequence: CASSYSASGGADTQYF. In nucleotides, the CDR3 is TGTGCCAGCAGTTACTCGGCTAGCGGGGGCGCAGATACGCAGTATTTT.

The chain employs TRBV21-1 and TRBJ2-3; TRBD1, the D gene given by the table, was not confirmed from the DNA. TRBV21-1 is described as a pseudogene. The CDR3 has 15 amino acids. CDR3 bases: TGTGCCAGCAGCACCCGCTGGACAGGGAGGAATACGCAGTATTTT. Amino acid sequence: CASSTRWTGRNTQYF.

The rearrangement uses TRBV9 and TRBJ2-5, with D perhaps TRBD1 (6 bases). Looked up from germline, CDR1 is SGDLS and CDR2 is YYNGEE. The V and J ends lost 6 bases and 5 bases respectively, with 20 bases between them. There are 15 residues in the CDR3. Here the CDR3 DNA reads TGTGCCAGCAACGAGGCTGCAGGGGTCGAGGAGACCCAGTACTTC. Its translation: CASNEAAGVEETQYF. The full variable domain, rest sourced from reference TRBV9 and TRBJ2-5, is DSGVTQTPKHLITATGQRVTLRCSPRSGDLSVYWYQQSLDQGLQFLIQYYNGEERAKGNILERFSAQQFPDLHSELNLSSLELGDSALYFCASNEAAGVEETQYFGPGTRLLVL.

The sample holds a few counts of this clone. The V call is TRBV5-5, the J call TRBJ2-7; 7 bases map to TRBD1. V gave up 3 bases and J gave up 3 bases; unmatched junction bases: 12. CDR1 is SGHKS and CDR2 is YYEKEE in the germline V gene (reference sequence). The length of the CDR3 is 16 residues. CDR3 sequence (DNA): TGTGCCAGCAGCTGGGAAAGACAGGGTGCGGGCTACGAGCAGTACTTC. Protein: CASSWERQGAGYEQYF.

This clone was seen more than once but under ten times. The chain joins TRBV11-3 to TRBJ2-1, with 11 positions matching TRBD2. Looked up from germline, CDR1 is SGHNT and CDR2 is YENEEA. The CDR3 is 20 amino acids. V gave up 6 bases and J gave up 9 bases; unmatched junction bases: 25. The CDR3 sequence: CASRLGSTLSGRASEFEQFF. CDR3 in DNA: TGTGCCAGCAGACTTGGAAGTACCCTTAGCGGGAGGGCCTCGGAATTTGAGCAGTTCTTC.

The chain couples TRBV30 to TRBJ1-1, with D tentatively TRBD1 (5 bases). The CDR3 is made up of 15 amino acids. Trimming removed 3 bases at V and 5 bases at J, with 19 bases between. Per the germline V gene, CDR1 is GTSNPN and CDR2 is SVGIG (reference sequence). CDR3 DNA: TGTGCCTGGAGCCCGACAGTGAACTTTGGTACTGAAGCTTTCTTT. Its translation is CAWSPTVNFGTEAFF.

This sequence joins TRBV5-1 and TRBJ2-1, with 13 positions matching TRBD2. The CDR3 is 16 amino acids. In germline, CDR1 is SGHRS, CDR2 YFSETQ. The V segment lost 1 base and the J segment 6 bases; nucleotides outside the gene matches: 4. CDR3 sequence (DNA): TGCGCCAGCAGCTTGAAGACTAGCGGGGGGATCAATGAGCAGTTCTTC. As protein: CASSLKTSGGINEQFF.